These T cell receptor beta chains were read from a single sample in a study of regulatory T cells in long-lasting Graves disease. TCRdb re-called the multiplex PCR reads with MiXCR, one entry per CDR3 protein. Of 250,000 to 300,000 distinct CDR3 sequences in the sample, 15% to 20% were seen once. These same data were also listed under a study on T cells in Graves' hyperthyroidism and ophthalmopathy.

The sample here was peripheral blood mononuclear cells (PBMCs), taken at new diagnosis, from a patient treated with antithyroid drugs. The receptors originated from a woman aged 25 to 39 with Graves disease. The CDR3 runs from the conserved cysteine through the conserved F or W. D genes are given only for firm matches. Size values are once, few and many counts, or a class for expanded clones, and some rows have none.

V gene	J gene	D gene	clone size	CDR3 protein	CDR3 DNA
TRBV9	TRBJ2-3	.	many	CASSGGGPTSLTDTQYF	TGTGCCAGCAGCGGTGGGGGTCCTACTAGTCTGACAGATACGCAGTATTTT
TRBV20-1	TRBJ1-6	TRBD1	many	CSATRQGSSPLHF	TGCAGTGCTACGAGACAGGGATCCTCACCCCTCCACTTT
TRBV5-1	TRBJ1-5	.	.	CASSFGAGGGAGGNQPQHF	TGCGCCAGCAGCTTCGGGGCAGGTGGAGGGGCTGGGGGCAATCAGCCCCAGCATTTT
TRBV6-1	TRBJ1-2	TRBD1	.	CASSEAGTAIGYTF	TGTGCCAGCAGTGAAGCGGGGACAGCAATTGGCTACACCTTC
TRBV7-3	TRBJ2-3	.	many	CASSSDSATDTQYF	TGTGCCAGCAGCTCTGACAGTGCCACAGATACGCAGTATTTT
TRBV20-1	TRBJ1-1	.	many	CSARTDMNTEAFF	TGCAGTGCTAGGACAGATATGAACACTGAAGCTTTCTTT
TRBV20-1	TRBJ2-3	.	many	CSARDQARGNTQYF	TGCAGTGCTAGAGATCAGGCTAGGGGTAATACGCAGTATTTT
TRBV3-1	TRBJ1-1	.	many	CASSQDPRGNTEAFF	TGTGCCAGCAGCCAAGATCCTCGTGGGAACACTGAAGCTTTCTTT
TRBV29-1	TRBJ1-1	.	many	CSVEAWGARGNTEAFF	TGCAGCGTTGAAGCCTGGGGGGCGCGGGGTAACACTGAAGCTTTCTTT
TRBV12-3/TRBV12-4	TRBJ1-2	.	.	CASRQNGRGGGYTF	TGTGCCAGCAGGCAAAACGGACGGGGGGGGGGCTACACCTTC
TRBV12-3/TRBV12-4	TRBJ2-7	.	many	CASSFGPLYEQYF	TGTGCCAGCAGTTTCGGCCCCTTGTACGAGCAGTACTTC
TRBV5-5	TRBJ2-7	TRBD1	many	CASSLETGASYEQYF	TGTGCCAGCAGCCTCGAGACAGGGGCGTCCTACGAGCAGTACTTC
TRBV12-3/TRBV12-4	TRBJ1-2	.	many	CASSLLWEESGYTF	TGTGCCAGCAGTTTATTATGGGAGGAGAGTGGCTACACCTTC
TRBV7-9	TRBJ2-2	TRBD1	.	CASSFDSGTVTGELFF	TGTGCCAGCAGCTTTGACTCCGGGACAGTCACCGGGGAGCTGTTTTTT
TRBV7-9	TRBJ1-6	.	many	CASSLFVLTSGSPLHF	TGTGCCAGCAGCTTATTTGTTCTGACAAGCGGTTCACCCCTCCACTTT
TRBV4-1	TRBJ1-1	.	many	CASSQGIQMNTEAFF	TGTGCCAGCAGCCAAGGTATACAAATGAACACTGAAGCTTTCTTT
TRBV27	TRBJ1-1	TRBD1	many	CASSLSVTGYTEAFF	TGTGCCAGCAGTTTATCGGTGACAGGGTACACTGAAGCTTTCTTT
TRBV5-1	TRBJ1-1	.	many	CASRNGPGGVAFF	TGCGCCAGCAGGAACGGCCCCGGCGGGGTTGCTTTCTTT
TRBV20-1	TRBJ1-4	.	many	CSAPLATGSEPEKLFF	TGCAGTGCCCCACTGGCGACTGGATCGGAACCTGAAAAACTGTTTTTT
TRBV12-3/TRBV12-4	TRBJ1-1	.	many	CASSTGGRGNTEAFF	TGTGCCAGCAGCACAGGCGGGAGAGGGAACACTGAAGCTTTCTTT
TRBV12-3/TRBV12-4	TRBJ2-3	TRBD2	many	CASTDGLAGGGNTQYF	TGTGCCAGCACCGACGGTCTAGCGGGGGGGGGGAATACGCAGTATTTT
TRBV25-1	TRBJ1-2	.	many	CASSESGFSPSYTF	TGTGCCAGCAGTGAATCGGGTTTCAGCCCCAGTTACACCTTC
TRBV29-1	TRBJ1-1	.	.	CSVGHIGGAVTEAFF	TGCAGCGTTGGACACATTGGGGGGGCGGTCACTGAAGCTTTCTTT
TRBV10-3	TRBJ2-6	.	few	CAITPGGSGANVLTF	TGTGCCATCACCCCAGGGGGGTCTGGGGCCAACGTCCTGACTTTC
TRBV20-1	TRBJ1-5	.	.	CSARGGGVYQPQHF	TGCAGTGCTAGGGGCGGGGGAGTGTATCAGCCCCAGCATTTT
TRBV7-6	TRBJ2-7	TRBD1	many	CASSLGTGTYEQYF	TGTGCCAGCAGCTTAGGGACAGGGACCTACGAGCAGTACTTC
TRBV5-6	TRBJ1-1	TRBD1	many	CASSPGTDDTEAFF	TGTGCCAGCAGCCCCGGGACAGACGACACTGAAGCTTTCTTT
TRBV5-1	TRBJ1-1	TRBD1	many	CASSWGTGGGTEAFF	TGCGCCAGCAGCTGGGGGACAGGGGGTGGAACTGAAGCTTTCTTT
TRBV12-3/TRBV12-4	TRBJ2-7	TRBD1	many	CASSLRDRGRYEQYF	TGTGCCAGCAGTCTCAGGGACAGGGGACGGTACGAGCAGTACTTC
TRBV20-1	TRBJ1-1	TRBD1	many	CSARETGRFSEAFF	TGCAGTGCTAGAGAGACAGGGAGGTTTTCTGAAGCTTTCTTT
TRBV29-1	TRBJ2-1	.	many	CSVDWGRRENEQFF	TGCAGCGTTGACTGGGGGCGCCGAGAAAATGAGCAGTTCTTC
TRBV7-6	TRBJ1-2	.	many	CASSLAGGTGYNYGYTF	TGTGCCAGCAGCTTAGCGGGGGGTACAGGGTATAACTATGGCTACACCTTC
TRBV12-3/TRBV12-4	TRBJ2-1	TRBD2	few	CASRTGLAAYNEQFF	TGTGCCAGCAGAACGGGACTAGCGGCTTACAATGAGCAGTTCTTC
TRBV19	TRBJ1-5	TRBD1	many	CASTIDYGTDNQPQHF	TGTGCCAGTACCATAGATTACGGGACAGATAATCAGCCCCAGCATTTT
TRBV12-5	TRBJ2-2	.	many	CASGLTYRADTGELFF	TGTGCTAGTGGTTTAACCTATAGGGCGGACACCGGGGAGCTGTTTTTT
TRBV29-1	TRBJ1-3	.	.	CSVESSGNTIYF	TGCAGCGTTGAGAGCTCTGGAAACACCATATATTTT
TRBV6-1	TRBJ1-2	.	many	CASSGRRDRYGYTF	TGTGCCAGCAGTGGGCGAAGGGACCGCTATGGCTACACCTTC
TRBV2	TRBJ2-5	.	many	CASSENRGKETQYF	TGTGCCAGCAGTGAAAATCGGGGAAAAGAGACCCAGTACTTC
TRBV6-1	TRBJ2-3	.	few	CASRRWTSTDTQYF	TGTGCCAGCAGACGATGGACGAGCACAGATACGCAGTATTTT
TRBV6-2/TRBV6-3	TRBJ2-6	.	many	CASSPLGSGANVLTF	TGTGCCAGCAGTCCCCTTGGCTCTGGGGCCAACGTCCTGACTTTC
TRBV12-5	TRBJ1-6	TRBD1	many	CASGPGTDNSPLHF	TGTGCTAGTGGCCCCGGGACAGATAATTCACCCCTCCACTTT
TRBV19	TRBJ1-1	.	.	CASMGDSNTEAFF	TGTGCCAGTATGGGAGACTCCAACACTGAAGCTTTCTTT
TRBV6-1	TRBJ2-6	TRBD1	few	CASSGMRTGTGSSGANVLTF	TGTGCCAGCAGCGGTATGCGGACCGGGACAGGATCCTCTGGGGCCAACGTCCTGACTTTC
TRBV2	TRBJ2-7	TRBD2	many	CASSGLEGYEQYF	TGTGCCAGCAGCGGACTAGAGGGCTACGAGCAGTACTTC
TRBV6-1	TRBJ1-1	.	many	CASSTRGADTEAFF	TGTGCCAGCAGCACTCGTGGGGCTGACACTGAAGCTTTCTTT
TRBV2	TRBJ1-2	TRBD1	.	CASVPGGSGGYGYTF	TGTGCCAGCGTCCCAGGGGGTTCGGGCGGCTATGGCTACACCTTC
TRBV7-9	TRBJ2-5	.	many	CASGRGAETQYF	TGTGCCAGCGGTCGGGGGGCAGAGACCCAGTACTTC
TRBV4-1	TRBJ2-2	.	many	CASSQGGQGPNTGELFF	TGTGCCAGCAGCCAAGGGGGACAAGGGCCGAACACCGGGGAGCTGTTTTTT
TRBV5-6	TRBJ2-2	TRBD1	many	CASSWTGPTGELFF	TGTGCCAGCAGCTGGACAGGGCCCACCGGGGAGCTGTTTTTT
TRBV11-2	TRBJ2-1	.	many	CASSSDLWDEQFF	TGTGCCAGCAGCTCAGACCTATGGGATGAGCAGTTCTTC
TRBV12-3/TRBV12-4	TRBJ1-4	TRBD1	many	CASSLGTGFEKLFF	TGTGCCAGCAGTTTAGGGACAGGGTTTGAAAAACTGTTTTTT
TRBV12-3/TRBV12-4	TRBJ2-1	TRBD1	many	CASSPLLTGGIGNEQFF	TGTGCCAGCAGTCCCCTTCTGACAGGGGGCATTGGGAATGAGCAGTTCTTC
TRBV27	TRBJ1-2	TRBD1	many	CASRARDSIYGYTF	TGTGCCAGCAGGGCAAGGGACAGTATCTATGGCTACACCTTC
TRBV6-5	TRBJ2-2	TRBD1	few	CASSYAQGATGELFF	TGTGCCAGCAGTTACGCGCAGGGGGCAACCGGGGAGCTGTTTTTT
TRBV5-5	TRBJ1-1	.	many	CVSSLAGQSNTEAFF	TGTGTCAGCAGCTTGGCCGGTCAATCGAACACTGAAGCTTTCTTT
TRBV3-1	TRBJ2-7	.	.	CASSQVGRRVYEQYF	TGTGCCAGCAGCCAAGTAGGCAGGAGAGTATACGAGCAGTACTTC
TRBV5-4	TRBJ1-3	TRBD1	.	CASSWGDRDRNTIYF	TGTGCCAGCAGCTGGGGTGACAGGGACAGAAACACCATATATTTT
TRBV7-8	TRBJ1-5	.	many	CASSPQWEDNQPQHF	TGTGCCAGCAGCCCCCAGTGGGAAGACAATCAGCCCCAGCATTTT
TRBV12-3/TRBV12-4	TRBJ2-5	TRBD1	many	CASSLLRGGLETQYF	TGTGCCAGCAGTTTACTACGAGGGGGCCTGGAGACCCAGTACTTC
TRBV29-1	TRBJ2-3	.	many	CSVGQGLARTDTQYF	TGCAGCGTGGGACAGGGACTAGCAAGAACAGATACGCAGTATTTT